These 31 T cell receptor beta chains originate from one sample sequenced in a study of T cell repertoires in cytomegalovirus infection. Using its own MiXCR run on the reads, TCRdb lists one record per CDR3 protein. This sample yields about 150,000 distinct CDR3 sequences, of which roughly a quarter are seen a single time; 9.5% to 12% belongs to the top ten. The sequenced material came from PBMCs. The receptors derive from a human donor in good health (CMV status not recorded). Some clones in this sample may be carry-over from other donors' samples.

This clonotype was detected only a few times. The chain has TRBV7-2 and TRBJ2-7; 8 bases match TRBD1. The CDR3 runs 15 residues. The germline V gene has CDR1 SGHTA and CDR2 FQGNSA. The V and J ends lost 5 bases and 4 bases, in that order; junction bases with no gene match: 10. The CDR3 reads CASSTSGTGNYEQYF. CDR3 bases: TGTGCCAGCAGCACTTCCGGGACAGGAAATTACGAGCAGTACTTC.

This chain connects TRBV3-1 to TRBJ1-1; D gene unclear. From germline, CDR1 is LGHDT and CDR2 YNNKEL (reference sequence). The V end was cut by 0 bases, the J end by 6 bases, with 11 bases between. The CDR3 is 14 residues long. CDR3 DNA sequence: TGTGCCAGCAGCCAAGACAGACTTCGCGCTGAAGCTTTCTTT. Its translation: CASSQDRLRAEAFF.

This clonotype occurred many times. The chain joins TRBV2 to TRBJ2-1; D gene unclear. The V gene lost 8 bases and the J gene lost 1 base, with 12 bases spanning the gap. CDR1 is SNHLY, CDR2 FYNNEI, per germline. The CDR3 is 14 amino acids. The CDR3 here is CASLSRPSYNEQFF. DNA for the CDR3: TGTGCCAGCTTGTCTCGGCCTTCCTACAATGAGCAGTTCTTC. The full variable domain, completed using reference TRBV2 and TRBJ2-1, is EPEVTQTPSHQVTQMGQEVILRCVPISNHLYFYWYRQILGQKVEFLVSFYNNEISEKSEIFDDQFSVERPDGSNFTLKIRSTKLEDSAMYFCASLSRPSYNEQFFGPGTRLTVL.

The CDR3: CASSQDPNTEAFF. The CDR3 DNA reads as TGCGCCAGCAGCCAAGATCCGAACACTGAAGCTTTCTTT. V usage is TRBV4-1 and J usage is TRBJ1-1; D gene uncertain. CDR3 length: 13 residues. Germline V gives CDR1 MGHRA, CDR2 YSYEKL. Trimming stripped 0 bases from V and 1 base from J, with 3 bases between.

There are a few counts of this clonotype. The genes are TRBV11-3 and TRBJ1-5; D ambiguous. Per the germline V gene, CDR1 is SGHNT and CDR2 is YENEEA. V was trimmed by 5 bases and J by 0 bases, leaving 17 bases between them. The CDR3 spans 17 residues. CDR3 amino acids: CASSTTTPGDSNQPQHF. The CDR3 nucleotides read TGTGCCAGCAGCACCACTACCCCCGGGGATAGCAATCAGCCCCAGCATTTT. The full variable domain, completed using reference TRBV11-3 and TRBJ1-5, is EAGVVQSPRYKIIEKKQPVAFWCNPISGHNTLYWYLQNLGQGPELLIRYENEEAVDDSQLPKDRFSAERLKGVDSTLKIQPAELGDSAVYLCASSTTTPGDSNQPQHFGDGTRLSIL.

The CDR3 spells CASMEGSGAYYNEQFF. The CDR3 region has the DNA TGTGCCAGCATGGAGGGATCGGGGGCTTACTACAATGAGCAGTTCTTC. The gene calls are TRBV6-1 and TRBJ2-1; D assignment may be TRBD1 or TRBD2 (6 bases each). The CDR3 loop spans 16 amino acids. Germline CDR1 reads MNHNS; CDR2 reads SASEGT. V dropped 7 bases and J dropped 3 bases, with 19 bases sitting between them.

This clonotype was picked up many times. The gene calls are TRBV7-9 and TRBJ2-5; D gene ambiguous. Germline CDR1 reads SEHNR; CDR2 reads FQNEAQ (reference sequence). The V gene lost 1 base and the J gene lost 5 bases, with 8 bases spanning the gap. This CDR3 has 13 residues. This CDR3 is CASSLDKSETQYF. The CDR3 DNA is TGTGCCAGCAGCTTAGACAAGTCGGAGACCCAGTACTTC.

This chain joins TRBV28 and TRBJ2-1; D is perhaps TRBD2 (6 bases). Trimming shortened V by 6 bases and J by 7 bases, and 13 bases separated the two germline ends. This CDR3 region has 13 residues. CDR1 and CDR2 (germline): MDHEN, SYDVKM. CDR3 amino acids: CASSLGGENEQFF. In nucleotides, the CDR3 is TGTGCCAGCAGCCTCGGGGGAGAAAATGAGCAGTTCTTC.

The rearrangement uses TRBV28 and TRBJ2-7; 11 nucleotides agree with TRBD1. This CDR3 is 17 amino acids long. The germline V gene has CDR1 MDHEN and CDR2 SYDVKM. Trimming took 2 bases from V and 2 from J; bases not matched to a gene: 8. The CDR3 bases are TGTGCCAGCAGTTTAATGTTGGGGACAGGGGGGGCCTACGAGCAGTACTTC. Translated: CASSLMLGTGGAYEQYF.

This clonotype was counted at least ten times. This sequence joins TRBV7-2 and TRBJ2-7; a possible D gene is TRBD2 (5 bases). The CDR3 covers 12 residues. Germline V gene lookup returns CDR1 SGHTA and CDR2 FQGNSA. Trimming left V 4 bases short and J 7 bases short, with 11 bases between. In DNA, the CDR3 is TGTGCCAGCAGCTCTTCAACGGGGGAGCAGTACTTC. This encodes CASSSSTGEQYF. Combining the CDR3 with reference TRBV7-2 and TRBJ2-7 gives the whole variable domain GAGVSQSPSNKVTEKGKDVELRCDPISGHTALYWYRQSLGQGLEFLIYFQGNSAPDKSGLPSDRFSAERTGGSVSTLTIQRTQQEDSAVYLCASSSSTGEQYFGPGTRLTVT.

V usage is TRBV28 and J usage is TRBJ2-1, with 7 bases fitting TRBD2. Germline V gene lookup returns CDR1 MDHEN and CDR2 SYDVKM. Losses at the gene ends were 11 bases for V and 7 bases for J; bases not matched to a gene: 11. This CDR3 is 13 amino acids long. The CDR3, as DNA: TGTGCCTCCGGAACTAGCGAGGGTAATGAGCAGTTCTTC. Translated, it gives CASGTSEGNEQFF.

The chain uses TRBV30 and TRBJ2-5, with a possible D match to TRBD1 (5 bases). The CDR3 is made up of 13 amino acids. Germline loops: CDR1 GTSNPN, CDR2 SVGIG (reference sequence). V was cut by 4 bases and J by 4 bases, with 13 bases left in between. CDR3 residues: CAWKGSSRETQYF. DNA of the CDR3: TGTGCCTGGAAGGGGTCATCAAGAGAGACCCAGTACTTC.

V usage is TRBV19 and J usage is TRBJ2-7, with 10 positions matching TRBD1. This CDR3 is built from 14 residues. Germline CDR1 LNHDA, CDR2 SQIVND (reference sequence). Germline trimming cut 7 bases from V and 5 bases from J; bases unmatched to any gene: 8. This chain's CDR3 is CASNWGQGTHEQYF. In nucleotides, the CDR3 is TGTGCCAGTAATTGGGGACAGGGGACTCACGAGCAGTACTTC.

This clonotype has ten or more counts. The gene calls are TRBV7-9 and TRBJ1-2; TRBD1 aligns across 8 bases. Per the germline V gene, CDR1 is SEHNR and CDR2 is FQNEAQ (reference sequence). Germline trimming cut 4 bases from V and 8 bases from J; bases unmatched to any gene: 6. The CDR3 has 13 amino acids. The CDR3 bases are TGTGCCAGCAGCTACGACAGGGGAGGCGGCTACACCTTC. It codes for CASSYDRGGGYTF.

In its sample, this clonotype was seen a few times. The chain joins TRBV12-3 or TRBV12-4 to TRBJ2-2, with 11 nucleotides matching TRBD2. CDR3 size: 15 residues. Germline trimming cut 6 bases from V and 5 bases from J; bases unmatched to any gene: 5. The CDR3 region is CASSVAGGPTGELFF. CDR3 DNA: TGTGCCAGCAGCGTAGCGGGAGGGCCGACCGGGGAGCTGTTTTTT.

This clonotype was recorded many times. The chain links TRBV7-2 to TRBJ2-1; 14 nucleotides match TRBD2. The V segment lost 1 base and the J segment 7 bases; nucleotides outside the gene matches: 9. Germline V gives CDR1 SGHTA, CDR2 FQGNSA. This CDR3 comprises 18 residues. The CDR3 region has the DNA TGTGCCAGCAGCTTAGTGCCGGGGACTAGCGGGAGAGGTAATGAGCAGTTCTTC. It specifies CASSLVPGTSGRGNEQFF.

This chain joins TRBV25-1 and TRBJ2-5, with no clear D. The CDR3 is 15 residues long. The germline V gene has CDR1 MGHDK and CDR2 SYGVNS. Trimming shortened V by 1 base and J by 1 base, and 10 bases separated the two germline ends. The CDR3 sequence is CASSESNGIQETQYF. The CDR3 bases are TGTGCCAGCAGTGAATCCAATGGCATCCAAGAGACCCAGTACTTC.

The chain joins TRBV7-8 to TRBJ1-1; 7 bases fit TRBD1. The germline gives CDR1 SGHVS, CDR2 FQNEAQ. Trimming took 7 bases from V and 3 from J; bases not matched to a gene: 11. The CDR3 sequence is 15 residues long. The CDR3 region has the DNA TGTGCCAGCATCCACAACTCAGGGGGAGACACTGAAGCTTTCTTT. Translating gives CASIHNSGGDTEAFF.

This clonotype was counted between two and nine times. The chain employs TRBV4-3 and TRBJ1-1; D unclear. CDR3 length equals 15 residues. Germline V gives CDR1 LGHNA, CDR2 YSLEER. V was cut by 0 bases and J by 5 bases, with 13 bases left in between. The CDR3: CASSQETSLGTEAFF. The CDR3 coding sequence is TGCGCCAGCAGCCAAGAGACGTCCTTGGGAACTGAAGCTTTCTTT.

The rearrangement joins TRBV10-3 to TRBJ1-5; no firm D call. The CDR3 loop spans 17 amino acids. From germline, CDR1 is ENHRY and CDR2 SYGVKD. Trimming shortened V by 3 bases and J by 6 bases, and 21 bases separated the two germline ends. The DNA of the CDR3 is TGTGCCATCAGTGATGGTGTTACCCCCGACCGGGGTCAGCCCCAGCATTTT. It specifies CAISDGVTPDRGQPQHF.

Comments on this clonotype: The germline gene is not matched at one end of the junction; a read error may be the cause. This chain links TRBV20-1 with TRBJ1-5; the D is unclear. CDR3 length equals 14 residues. CDR1 and CDR2 (germline): DFQATT, SNEGSKA (reference sequence). The CDR3 DNA is TGCGGTGCCAGCCCCCTCGGTAGCAATCAGCCCCAGCATTTT. It is translated as CGASPLGSNQPQHF.

With respect to this clonotype: Since a much larger clone is just one base distant, this may be a read error. This chain links TRBV7-2 with TRBJ2-2; D ambiguous. The CDR3 runs to 12 residues. Looked up from germline, CDR1 is SGHTA and CDR2 is FQGNSA. CDR3 sequence (DNA): TGTGCCAGCTGCTTAGCAGCCGGGGAGCTGTTTTTT. Translating it yields CASCLAAGELFF. Using reference TRBV7-2 and TRBJ2-2 for the parts outside the CDR3, the full variable domain is GAGVSQSPSNKVTEKGKDVELRCDPISGHTALYWYRQSLGQGLEFLIYFQGNSAPDKSGLPSDRFSAERTGGSVSTLTIQRTQQEDSAVYLCASCLAAGELFFGEGSRLTVL.

Only one count was recorded for this clonotype. The chain employs TRBV30 and TRBJ1-1; D may be TRBD1 (5 bases). The CDR3 has 12 amino acids. Per germline, CDR1 GTSNPN and CDR2 SVGIG (reference sequence). Deletions cut 0 bases from V and 10 bases from J, with 12 bases between. The CDR3 nucleotides read TGTGCCTGGAGTGTGGGACCCGCGTTAGCTTTCTTT. This sequence encodes CAWSVGPALAFF.

This sequence joins TRBV30 and TRBJ1-1; 9 nucleotides line up with TRBD1. The CDR3 consists of 14 residues. J was trimmed by 5 bases and V by 2 bases; bases with no gene match: 6. The germline V gene has CDR1 GTSNPN and CDR2 SVGIG (reference sequence). CDR3 DNA: TGTGCCTGGAGTACCACAGGGGGCTGGACTGAAGCTTTCTTT. Translated: CAWSTTGGWTEAFF. The full variable domain, completed using reference TRBV30 and TRBJ1-1, is SQTIHQWPATLVQPVGSPLSLECTVEGTSNPNLYWYRQAAGRGLQLLFYSVGIGQISSEVPQNLSASRPQDRQFILSSKKLLLSDSGFYLCAWSTTGGWTEAFFGQGTRLTVV.

This clonotype was picked up a small number of times. This chain joins TRBV7-2 and TRBJ2-7; TRBD2 matches at 7 bases. The germline V gene encodes CDR1 SGHTA and CDR2 FQGNSA. The CDR3 contains 13 residues. The V gene end was trimmed by 5 bases and the J gene end by 2 bases; junction bases not matched to a gene: 3. DNA of the CDR3: TGTGCCAGCAGCCCCAGCGGGGCCTACGAGCAGTACTTC. Residues: CASSPSGAYEQYF.

V gene TRBV28 combines with J gene TRBJ2-1; no clear D. V lost 3 bases, J lost 0 bases, and 21 bases lay in between. CDR3 length equals 19 residues. The germline gives CDR1 MDHEN, CDR2 SYDVKM. In DNA, the CDR3 is TGTGCCAGCAGTTTCCCCGTTAGAGACATTATGAGCTCCTACAATGAGCAGTTCTTC. Amino acid sequence: CASSFPVRDIMSSYNEQFF.

Details on this clonotype: Because it lacks the conserved phenylalanine or tryptophan at the end, this CDR3 is likely a read error. The rearrangement links TRBV7-6 to TRBJ2-1; 7 bases map to TRBD2. The CDR3 contains 15 residues. V trimming: 0 bases; J trimming: 7 bases; junction bases outside the gene matches: 6. Germline V CDR1 and CDR2: SGHVS, FNYEAQ. In nucleotides, the CDR3 is TGTGCCAGCAGCTTAGCATGGGACGGGGGGAATGAGCAGTTCTTA. Translating it yields CASSLAWDGGNEQFL.

In this sample, this clonotype turned up many times. This chain links TRBV7-2 with TRBJ2-5; TRBD2 matches at 10 bases. This CDR3 region has 16 residues. Germline V gives CDR1 SGHTA, CDR2 FQGNSA. The ends lost 2 bases at V and 2 bases at J; junction bases unmatched: 5. CDR3 nucleotides: TGTGCCAGCAGCTTATTCCAACTAGCGGGACAAGAGACCCAGTACTTC. It specifies CASSLFQLAGQETQYF.

Only a few counts were recorded for this clonotype. The chain recombines TRBV13 with TRBJ2-4; 7 positions match TRBD1. CDR3 length: 19 residues. Germline values: CDR1 PRHDT, CDR2 FYEKMQ (reference sequence). V lost 4 bases, J lost 3 bases, and 18 bases stayed unmatched. The CDR3 loop is CASSSKRGLQGPRKNIQYF. The CDR3 coding sequence is TGTGCCAGCAGCTCGAAGAGAGGTTTACAGGGGCCACGCAAAAACATTCAGTACTTC.

The V gene is TRBV30, the J gene TRBJ1-5; tentative D call: TRBD1 (5 bases). Trimming left V 1 base short and J 2 bases short, with 6 bases between. The germline V gene has CDR1 GTSNPN and CDR2 SVGIG (reference sequence). The CDR3 length is 13 residues. Here the CDR3 reads CAWSEQGNQPQHF. Written as DNA, the CDR3 is TGTGCCTGGAGTGAACAGGGCAATCAGCCCCAGCATTTT.

The V call is TRBV19, the J call TRBJ1-1; the D is unclear. V was trimmed by 4 bases and J by 0 bases, leaving 6 bases between them. CDR1 is LNHDA, CDR2 SQIVND, per germline (reference sequence). The CDR3 has 13 residues. The CDR3 sequence is CASSKRMNTEAFF. The CDR3 nucleotides read TGTGCCAGTAGTAAAAGGATGAACACTGAAGCTTTCTTT.